This TCR beta chain came from a study of T cell changes during pregnancy in multiple sclerosis. The table came from immunoSEQ multiplex PCR; TCRdb's copy has only in-frame clones and leaves some out. The sample gives tens of thousands of clones, 80% to 95% of which show up once; 2% is in the top ten. Germline CDR1 reads SNHLY; CDR2 reads FYNNEI. The CDR3 runs to 13 residues. Trimming took off 6 bases at V and 4 bases at J, with 10 bases between the two ends. Sequenced here: peripheral blood, sampled in the second trimester of pregnancy. The rearrangement joins TRBV2 to TRBJ1-5, with no clear D. The TCR comes from a female donor with multiple sclerosis, enrolled in a pregnancy study. CDR3 amino acids: CASRVRINQPQHF. CDR3 DNA: TGTGCCAGCAGAGTCAGAATAAATCAGCCCCAGCATTTT.